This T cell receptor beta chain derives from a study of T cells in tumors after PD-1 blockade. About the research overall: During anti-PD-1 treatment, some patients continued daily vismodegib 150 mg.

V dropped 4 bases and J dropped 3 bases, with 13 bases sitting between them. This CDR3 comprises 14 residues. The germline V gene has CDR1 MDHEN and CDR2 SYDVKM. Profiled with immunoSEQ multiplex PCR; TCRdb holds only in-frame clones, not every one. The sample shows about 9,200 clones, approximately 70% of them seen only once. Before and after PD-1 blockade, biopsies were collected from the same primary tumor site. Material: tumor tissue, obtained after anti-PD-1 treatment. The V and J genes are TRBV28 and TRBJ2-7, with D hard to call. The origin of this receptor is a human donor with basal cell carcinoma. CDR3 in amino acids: CASSSPAVGYEQYF. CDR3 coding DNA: TGTGCCAGCAGTTCTCCGGCCGTGGGCTACGAGCAGTACTTC.